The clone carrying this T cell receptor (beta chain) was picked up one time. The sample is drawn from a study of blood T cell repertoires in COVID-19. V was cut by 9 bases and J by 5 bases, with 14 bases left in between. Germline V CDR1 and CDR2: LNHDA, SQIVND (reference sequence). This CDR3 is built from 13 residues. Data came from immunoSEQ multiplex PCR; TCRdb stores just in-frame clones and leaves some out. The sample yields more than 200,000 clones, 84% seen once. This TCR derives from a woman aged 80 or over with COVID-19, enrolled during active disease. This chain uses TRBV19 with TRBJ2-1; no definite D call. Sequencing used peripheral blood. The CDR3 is CASSTTRNNEQFF. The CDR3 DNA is TGTGCCAGCAGCACTACACGTAACAATGAGCAGTTCTTC.